The 31 T cell receptor beta chains reported below all come from one sample, sequenced in a study of tumor-infiltrating lymphocytes in primary liver carcinoma. The input was approximately 500 ng total RNA; TCR beta cDNA was made from it with a constant-region primer. For TCR beta, libraries were produced by three nested multiplex PCR rounds using slightly modified ARM-PCR. Both of the initial two PCR rounds ran for 10 cycles and employed TRBV1-TRBV30 forward primers alongside a C-beta reverse primer. Each CDR3 protein gets one entry after TCRdb re-called the multiplex PCR reads with MiXCR. This table holds some 20,000 distinct CDR3 sequences, 79% found once. Each 20-30 mg portion of unsorted bulk tissue served as the source for co-extraction of RNA and DNA. Material for sequencing was liver tumor tissue from sampling region 4. Noted subset: tumor region T4, right-lateral pole. Receptor source: a woman aged 25 to 39 with primary liver carcinoma and hepatitis B virus infection.

The gene calls are TRBV12-3 or TRBV12-4 and TRBJ1-1; weak D call: TRBD1 (6 bases). This CDR3 is built from 17 residues. Trimming removed 5 bases from V and 6 bases from J, with 25 bases in between. CDR3 nucleotide sequence: TGTGCCAGCAGTCGACTCCCCCAGTGGAAGGGGGGGGCTGAAGCTTTCTTT. Translation: CASSRLPQWKGGAEAFF.

This clonotype is labeled medium-sized. The chain links TRBV4-3 to TRBJ2-3; 7 bases are shared with TRBD2. The CDR3 is 16 amino acids. Germline CDR1 LGHNA, CDR2 YSLEER. Trimming took 1 base from V and 7 from J; bases not matched to a gene: 11. CDR3 sequence: CASSQGFAGARHTQYF. In nucleotides, the CDR3 is TGCGCCAGCAGCCAAGGTTTTGCGGGAGCCAGGCATACGCAGTATTTT.

Note on this clonotype: A read error is likely, as this CDR3 ends without the conserved phenylalanine or tryptophan. The V gene is TRBV5-1, the J gene TRBJ2-1; no definite D call. CDR3 length: 16 amino acids. Looked up from germline, CDR1 is SGHRS and CDR2 is YFSETQ. Trimming took 4 bases from V and 0 from J, leaving 14 bases between them. CDR3 region: CASSPLGTSSYNEQFL. The CDR3 coding sequence is TGCGCCAGCAGCCCTTTGGGCACCAGCTCCTACAATGAGCAGTTCCTC.

This clonotype was seen a single time. Sequence at one end of the junction differs from germline and may be a read error. The chain employs TRBV5-5 and TRBJ2-7, with D possibly TRBD2 on 5 matching bases. The CDR3 extends over 14 amino acids. The germline CDR1 and CDR2 sequences are SGHKS and YYEKEE (reference sequence). The CDR3 DNA sequence: TGTGCCAGTAGGTTCGAACAGACTATCTACGAGCGGTACTTC. It translates to CASRFEQTIYERYF.

This clonotype occurred a few times. CDR3 nucleotide sequence: TGTGCCAGCGGTTCAGCCGGGACAGGGAGCGAGCAGTACTTC. It specifies CASGSAGTGSEQYF. The genes are TRBV28 and TRBJ2-7, with TRBD1 matching 9 bases. Losses at the gene ends were 8 bases for V and 6 bases for J; bases not matched to a gene: 11. The CDR3 runs 14 residues. Germline lookup yields CDR1 MDHEN and CDR2 SYDVKM.

As to this clonotype: This could be a read error, since a much larger clone is one nucleotide away. The chain employs TRBV11-3 and TRBJ1-1, with D uncertain. Looked up from germline, CDR1 is SGHNT and CDR2 is YENEEA. This CDR3 contains 12 residues. The CDR3 spells CGSSRENTEAFF. The CDR3 nucleotides read TGTGGCAGCAGCCGGGAGAACACTGAAGCTTTCTTT.

Comment on this clonotype: The junction differs from germline at one of its ends, possibly a read error. The rearrangement uses TRBV11-2 and TRBJ2-7; the D gene is possibly TRBD2 (6 bases). The CDR3 loop spans 15 amino acids. The germline gives CDR1 SGHAT, CDR2 FQNNGV. The CDR3 DNA reads as TGTGCCGGCGGCTTAGGAGTTAGCGGTTCCTACGAGCAGTATTTC. This sequence encodes CAGGLGVSGSYEQYF.

Comment on this clonotype: An end of the junction differs from the germline gene, which may be a read error. V gene TRBV11-3 combines with J gene TRBJ2-1, with D perhaps being TRBD1 or TRBD2 (5 bases each). Germline assignment: CDR1 SGHNT and CDR2 YENEEA. This CDR3 has 17 residues. The CDR3 loop reads CATSLDLAGSSYNEQFF. The DNA of the CDR3 is TGTGCTACCAGCTTAGATCTGGCAGGGAGCTCCTACAATGAACAGTTCTTC.

Note on this clonotype: This is likely a read error, given that the CDR3 carries no conserved phenylalanine or tryptophan at its end. The chain is built from TRBV4-3 and TRBJ2-2; 8 bases are a match to TRBD2. Germline V gene lookup returns CDR1 LGHNA and CDR2 YSLEER. The CDR3 runs 19 residues. The DNA of the CDR3 is TGCTCCAGCAGCGTACTAGCGGTAGGGCCCCGTTCGAACACCGGGGAGCTGTTTTAT. Translating gives CSSSVLAVGPRSNTGELFY.

On this clonotype itself: This may stem from a read error, because a much larger clone lies one nucleotide away. V is TRBV7-3 and J is TRBJ2-2; D may be TRBD1 (8 bases). The CDR3 totals 14 residues. CDR1 and CDR2 from the germline V gene are SGHTA and FQGTGA. The CDR3 sequence is CTSSLQGGSRELFF. The DNA of the CDR3 is TGTACCAGCAGCTTACAGGGGGGGTCCCGGGAGCTGTTTTTT.

Note on this clonotype: A junction end diverges from the germline sequence, so it may reflect a read error. The J gene is TRBJ1-2, the V gene TRBV28; D is uncertain. The CDR3 is made up of 20 amino acids. Germline V lookup: CDR1 MDHEN, CDR2 SYDVKM. The CDR3: CANSTGRLVPRQHTNYGYTF. For the CDR3, the DNA is TGTGCCAACTCCACGGGCAGACTAGTTCCCCGTCAGCACACTAACTATGGCTATACCTTC.

For this clonotype: An end of the junction does not agree with germline; a read error may underlie this. The rearrangement uses TRBV11-2 and TRBJ1-2; D remains ambiguous. The CDR3 spans 14 residues. Germline CDR1 SGHAT, CDR2 FQNNGV. The CDR3 region has the DNA TGTGCCAGCAGCTTAAGGAAAGCTAACTATGACTACACCTTC. Translating it yields CASSLRKANYDYTF.

The chain couples TRBV28 to TRBJ2-7; TRBD1 is a possible D gene (6 bases). Germline V gives CDR1 MDHEN, CDR2 SYDVKM. The V end lost 5 bases, the J end lost 0 bases, and 14 bases lay between the germline ends. This CDR3 contains 15 residues. For the CDR3, the DNA is TGTGCCAGCAGTCCGTACAGGGTCCACTCCTACGAGCAGTACTTC. Protein: CASSPYRVHSYEQYF.

Note on this clonotype: At one end the junction does not follow the germline gene, possibly because of a read error. The chain couples TRBV5-6 to TRBJ2-2; D gene unclear. Germline loops: CDR1 SGHDT, CDR2 YYEEEE. The CDR3 loop spans 15 amino acids. The CDR3 here is CASSLAPRAIGELFF. The CDR3 DNA follows: TGTGCTAGCAGCTTGGCACCTAGAGCCATCGGGGAGCTGTTTTTT.

Concerning this clonotype: Germline is not matched at one junction end, which may reflect a read error. The chain links TRBV20-1 to TRBJ1-2; D uncertain. This CDR3 is 13 amino acids long. CDR1 is DFQATT, CDR2 SNEGSKA, per germline (reference sequence). The DNA for the CDR3 is TGCAATGCTAAGCGGACGGCAGTCTATGGCTACACCTTC. Its translation: CNAKRTAVYGYTF.

This clonotype was counted between two and nine times. This CDR3 fails to terminate in the conserved phenylalanine or tryptophan, so it likely reflects a read error. The chain employs TRBV11-2 and TRBJ2-5; a weak D match, TRBD2 (6 bases). CDR3 length equals 14 residues. V lost 6 bases and J 9 bases, leaving 20 bases between the germline ends. CDR1 is SGHAT, CDR2 FQNNGV, per germline. This CDR3 is CASSSPGSWEAQYS. In DNA, the CDR3 is TGTGCCAGCAGTTCTCCGGGGAGCTGGGAGGCCCAGTACTCC.

Regarding this clonotype: Without the conserved terminal phenylalanine or tryptophan, this CDR3 likely stems from a read error. The chain uses TRBV4-3 and TRBJ2-3; D is uncertain. Looked up from germline, CDR1 is LGHNA and CDR2 is YSLEER. CDR3 length equals 18 residues. This chain's CDR3 is CASSQSVRLGDPDDMQYS. The CDR3 nucleotides are TGCGCCAGCAGCCAGTCGGTCCGGTTGGGTGATCCCGATGATATGCAGTATTCT.

In the case of this clonotype: The junction departs from germline at one end; a sequencing error may be responsible. The chain has TRBV4-2 and TRBJ1-1; D is perhaps TRBD1 (5 bases). The CDR3 contains 16 residues. Germline CDR1 is LGHNA and CDR2 is YNFKEQ. In DNA form, the CDR3 reads TGTGACGGCAGCCCCGTCGAGGGGAGAGGGAACAGTGAAGCTTTCTTT. Protein: CDGSPVEGRGNSEAFF.

This chain links TRBV28 with TRBJ1-6; D gene uncertain. The length of the CDR3 is 14 residues. Germline V gene data show CDR1 as MDHEN and CDR2 as SYDVKM. The V and J ends lost 9 bases and 9 bases respectively, with 18 bases between them. This chain's CDR3 is CASIRLSGASPLHF. The DNA of the CDR3 is TGTGCCAGTATTAGACTATCCGGAGCTTCACCCCTCCACTTT.

The rearrangement uses TRBV29-1 and TRBJ1-1; no firm D call. There are 12 residues in the CDR3. The V gene lost 4 bases and the J gene lost 1 base, with 7 bases spanning the gap. CDR1 SQVTM and CDR2 ANQGSEA come from the germline V gene. As DNA, the CDR3 is TGCAGCGTTGGGAAGGGGAACACTGAAGCTTTCTTT. Amino acid sequence: CSVGKGNTEAFF.

Details on this clonotype: Lacking the conserved final phenylalanine or tryptophan, this CDR3 likely reflects a read error. The limits of the CDR3 on the DNA are not certain, so only TCRdb's listed CDR3 is given. The genes are TRBV29-1 and TRBJ1-2. Germline V gives CDR1 SQVTM, CDR2 ANQGSEA. The CDR3 region is 12 residues in length, termini included. The CDR3 reads CSVVHWGGGYSS.

Concerning this clonotype itself: Relative to the germline gene, one junction end is altered; a read error may explain this. CDR3 DNA: TGTACCAGCAGCTCGAGGGAGAAGTCGAGCACAGATACGCAGTATTTT. This codes for CTSSSREKSSTDTQYF. The rearrangement uses TRBV11-2 and TRBJ2-3; possibly TRBD2 for D (5 bases). The length of the CDR3 is 16 residues. Per the germline V gene, CDR1 is SGHAT and CDR2 is FQNNGV.

As for this clonotype: Mismatch with germline at one junction end may stem from a read error. The gene calls are TRBV4-2 and TRBJ1-4; D ambiguous. Germline CDR1 LGHNA, CDR2 YNFKEQ. This CDR3 contains 12 residues. CDR3 sequence (DNA): TGTGTCATCAGCCAAGATAGGGAAAAGCTGTTTTTT. Its translation is CVISQDREKLFF.

Concerning this clonotype: This may come from a read error, since a much larger clone is one base off. The chain couples TRBV6-1 to TRBJ2-7; D not resolved. The length of the CDR3 is 12 residues. Germline CDR1 is MNHNS and CDR2 is SASEGT. CDR3 sequence (DNA): TGTGCCAGCAGTGTTCGGGCCTACGAGCAGTGCTTC. Its translation: CASSVRAYEQCF.

In the case of this clonotype: Germline and junction disagree at one end, which may indicate a read error. This sequence joins TRBV6-1 and TRBJ2-2, with D maybe TRBD2 (6 bases). This CDR3 region has 19 residues. Germline assignment: CDR1 MNHNS and CDR2 SASEGT. CDR3 sequence reads: CVSSETLPGGAANTGGLFF. CDR3 DNA sequence: TGTGTCAGCAGTGAAACCCTTCCCGGCGGCGCCGCGAACACCGGGGGGCTGTTTTTT.

Concerning this clonotype: The junction departs from the called germline gene at one end, perhaps through a read error. This sequence joins TRBV6-5 and TRBJ2-1; a possible D gene is TRBD2 (5 bases). Germline V lookup: CDR1 MNHEY, CDR2 SVGAGI. The CDR3 contains 15 residues. CDR3 region: CVSSWSSTSYNEQFF. For the CDR3, the DNA is TGTGTCAGCAGTTGGTCTAGCACGTCCTACAATGAGCAGTTCTTC.

As regards this clonotype: Mismatch with germline at one junction end may stem from a read error. The J gene is TRBJ1-1, the V gene TRBV30; 7 bases are a match to TRBD1. CDR1 and CDR2 (germline): GTSNPN, SVGIG (reference sequence). This CDR3 has 13 amino acids. The CDR3 nucleotides read TGCACCTGGAACTCCCAAGGGGGCTCTGAAGCTTCCTTT. Its protein is CTWNSQGGSEASF.

Sample share makes this clonotype large (0.1 to 1%). The chain links TRBV14 to TRBJ2-7, with D perhaps matching TRBD2 (6 bases). Germline-derived CDR1 and CDR2 are SGHDN and FVKESK. The CDR3 consists of 15 residues. Trimming pared 3 bases from V and 3 bases from J, leaving 15 bases between. CDR3 in DNA: TGTGCCAGCAGCCAGGCGGCGGGGACTGACTACGAGCAGTACTTC. This translates into CASSQAAGTDYEQYF.

J is TRBJ2-1 and V is TRBV5-6; possibly TRBD2 for D (6 bases). Trimming removed 4 bases at V and 0 bases at J, with 17 bases between. The germline CDR1 and CDR2 sequences are SGHDT and YYEEEE. The CDR3 has 17 residues. The CDR3 bases are TGTGCCAGCAGCACGGCCGGGACTTCGAGCTCCTACAATGAGCAGTTCTTC. It codes for CASSTAGTSSSYNEQFF.

The chain links TRBV4-3 to TRBJ2-1; 7 bases fit TRBD2. This CDR3 comprises 15 residues. With V trimmed by 3 bases and J by 2 bases, 4 bases remained unmatched. Germline CDR1 is LGHNA and CDR2 is YSLEER. The CDR3 here is CASSHWDYAYNEQFF. CDR3 sequence (DNA): TGCGCCAGCAGCCATTGGGACTACGCCTACAATGAGCAGTTCTTC.

In the case of this clonotype: A junction end diverges from the germline sequence, so it may reflect a read error. The chain uses TRBV11-2 and TRBJ2-7; tentatively, D is TRBD1 or TRBD2 (5 bases each). The CDR3 runs to 15 residues. Germline CDR1 and CDR2: SGHAT and FQNNGV. CDR3 sequence (DNA): TGTGCCAACAGCTCTCCTGGGGCGGGTACCTATGAGCAGTACTTC. This encodes CANSSPGAGTYEQYF.